Ten or more counts support the clone carrying this T cell receptor beta chain. Authors of the study amplified TCR beta CDR3 regions from RNA transcripts. HTBI primers were employed in a first-round RT-PCR of the TCR CDR3. Using its own MiXCR run on the multiplex PCR reads, TCRdb lists one record per CDR3 protein. The sample yields about 420,000 distinct CDR3 sequences, approximately 15% seen once. Graves' hyperthyroidism qualified as stable when ophthalmopathy did not progress within 18 months. Disease duration under 2 months; hyperthyroidism patients were aged 18 to 65. The sample belongs to a study of T cells in Graves' hyperthyroidism and ophthalmopathy. Across the whole study: It was at initial diagnosis, before any treatment, that peripheral blood was collected.

Material: blood. The receptor's source is a woman under 30 with Graves' hyperthyroidism.

The CDR3 loop is CASSLIAGWGGTQYF. CDR3 in DNA: TGTGCCAGCAGCCTTATAGCGGGATGGGGAGGGACCCAGTACTTC. This sequence joins TRBV7-2 and TRBJ2-5; TRBD2 matches at 8 bases. This CDR3 has 15 residues. Germline V gives CDR1 SGHTA, CDR2 FQGNSA. Trimming took 5 bases from V and 7 from J; bases not matched to a gene: 12.